A single sample is the source of the 22 T cell receptor beta chains below, sequenced in a study of cytomegalovirus exposure and HLA in healthy donors. A multiplex PCR was run with 60 Vbeta primers and 13 Jbeta primers. Sequenced by immunoSEQ multiplex PCR; TCRdb stores in-frame clones only, minus some. The sample gives approximately 170,000 clones, approximately 70% of which show up once; about 3.1% is in the top ten. Sequencing was carried out using PBMCs. Every receptor here comes from a woman aged 30 to 39 in good health and CMV-seropositive.

The chain uses TRBV9 and TRBJ2-7; 7 bases map to TRBD1. Germline loops: CDR1 SGDLS, CDR2 YYNGEE. V gave up 4 bases and J gave up 5 bases; unmatched junction bases: 6. This CDR3 is 13 amino acids long. As DNA, the CDR3 is TGTGCCAGCAGCACCCGACAGGGCCACGAGCAGTACTTC. Translating it yields CASSTRQGHEQYF.

This clone was counted between two and nine times. The chain joins TRBV5-5 to TRBJ1-2; the match to TRBD1 covers 7 bases. The V segment lost 3 bases and the J segment 3 bases; nucleotides outside the gene matches: 2. The CDR3 covers 13 residues. The germline gives CDR1 SGHKS, CDR2 YYEKEE (reference sequence). This CDR3 is CASSWGTDYGYTF. The CDR3 nucleotides are TGTGCCAGCAGCTGGGGGACAGACTATGGCTACACCTTC.

The V call is TRBV11-3, the J call TRBJ2-5; no clear D. The CDR3 runs 13 residues. Trimming removed 5 bases at V and 3 bases at J, with 10 bases between. Germline V gene sequence: CDR1 SGHNT, CDR2 YENEEA. CDR3 residues: CASSPSQEETQYF. For the CDR3, the DNA is TGTGCCAGCAGCCCGAGTCAGGAAGAGACCCAGTACTTC.

This sequence joins TRBV5-6 and TRBJ2-5; no clear D gene. The germline V and J ends were trimmed by 3 bases and 4 bases, with 13 bases remaining between them. Germline CDR1 SGHDT, CDR2 YYEEEE. The CDR3 covers 14 residues. CDR3 DNA: TGTGCCAGCAGCTCCTGGTTCACGGGAGAGACCCAGTACTTC. This sequence encodes CASSSWFTGETQYF.

The J gene is TRBJ2-2, the V gene TRBV21-1; the table calls TRBD2, which could not be checked here. TRBV21-1 is assigned pseudogene status. The CDR3 contains 16 residues. In DNA form, the CDR3 reads TGTGCCAGCAGCAATGCCGGAGGCCGTTTCACCGGGGAGCTGTTTTTT. This translates into CASSNAGGRFTGELFF.

The chain links TRBV6-6 to TRBJ1-1; possible D gene TRBD1, 5 bases. CDR1 MNHNY and CDR2 SVGAGI come from the germline V gene (reference sequence). The CDR3 has 14 amino acids. V gave up 0 bases and J gave up 5 bases, with 10 bases separating them. The CDR3 loop reads CASSYSRVRTEAFF. As DNA, the CDR3 is TGTGCCAGCAGTTACTCCAGGGTGCGGACTGAAGCTTTCTTT.

The chain combines TRBV2 with TRBJ1-3, with TRBD1 as a possible D gene (5 bases). Germline V gene sequence: CDR1 SNHLY, CDR2 FYNNEI. The CDR3 sequence is 14 residues long. Trimming took 11 bases from V and 4 from J, leaving 18 bases between them. The CDR3: CASGTAETGNTIYF. CDR3 sequence (DNA): TGTGCCTCCGGGACTGCCGAGACCGGAAACACCATATATTTT.

V is TRBV15 and J is TRBJ2-5; D is possibly TRBD1 (5 bases). The CDR3 spans 15 residues. Germline V gene lookup returns CDR1 LNHNV and CDR2 YYDKDF (reference sequence). Trimming shortened V by 0 bases and J by 1 base, and 9 bases separated the two germline ends. CDR3 in amino acids: CATSRDDSPQETQYF. In DNA, the CDR3 is TGTGCCACCAGCAGAGATGACAGCCCCCAAGAGACCCAGTACTTC.

CDR3 sequence (DNA): TGCAGCGTTGATTTCAGGGATAGCTATGGCTACACCTTC. Translation gives CSVDFRDSYGYTF. This chain links TRBV29-1 with TRBJ1-2, with a tentative D call TRBD1 (5 bases). Germline lookup yields CDR1 SQVTM and CDR2 ANQGSEA. Trimming stripped 3 bases from V and 4 bases from J, with 12 bases between. The CDR3 is 13 amino acids.

This sequence joins TRBV28 and TRBJ1-1; D remains unclear. CDR1 MDHEN and CDR2 SYDVKM come from the germline V gene. Deletions cut 1 base from V and 6 bases from J, with 12 bases between. The CDR3 consists of 14 residues. CDR3 amino acids: CASSLLIREAEAFF. In DNA, the CDR3 is TGTGCCAGCAGTTTATTAATTCGAGAAGCTGAAGCTTTCTTT.

The chain links TRBV5-6 to TRBJ2-1; 13 bases are a match to TRBD2. J gave up 3 bases and V 0 bases, and 6 bases lay outside the gene matches. Germline V gene lookup returns CDR1 SGHDT and CDR2 YYEEEE. The CDR3 extends over 18 amino acids. CDR3 in DNA: TGTGCCAGCAGCTTGGGGACTAGCGGGAGTAGTTTCTACAATGAGCAGTTCTTC. Translated, it gives CASSLGTSGSSFYNEQFF. The complete variable domain, with remaining parts taken from reference TRBV5-6 and TRBJ2-1, reads DAGVTQSPTHLIKTRGQQVTLRCSPKSGHDTVSWYQQALGQGPQFIFQYYEEEERQRGNFPDRFSGHQFPNYSSELNVNALLLGDSALYLCASSLGTSGSSFYNEQFFGPGTRLTVL.

Notes on this clone: Other DNA sequences within the sample encode an identical CDR3. This rearrangement joins TRBV9 to TRBJ1-1, with a tentative D call TRBD1 (6 bases). CDR3 size: 13 residues. Deletions cut 2 bases from V and 1 base from J, with 6 bases between. CDR1 and CDR2 (germline): SGDLS, YYNGEE. CDR3 coding DNA: TGTGCCAGCAGCGTGACAGGGAACACTGAAGCTTTCTTT. This gives the protein CASSVTGNTEAFF.

The chain employs TRBV4-1 and TRBJ2-7; 9 bases are a match to TRBD1. CDR3 length: 16 residues. J gave up 3 bases and V 0 bases, and 6 bases lay outside the gene matches. Germline CDR1 and CDR2: MGHRA and YSYEKL. In DNA form, the CDR3 reads TGCGCCAGCAGCCAAGATGAGGGACAGGGTGGCTACGAGCAGTACTTC. Amino acid sequence: CASSQDEGQGGYEQYF.

This clone was recorded a few times. The chain uses TRBV10-2 and TRBJ2-1; 10 nucleotides match TRBD2. With 4 bases clipped from V and 9 bases from J, the junction kept 6 bases outside the gene matches. Germline values: CDR1 WSHSY, CDR2 SAAADI. The CDR3 has 14 residues. The CDR3 reads CASSAVSGRFEQFF. The CDR3 DNA sequence: TGCGCCAGCAGTGCGGTTAGCGGGAGGTTTGAGCAGTTCTTC.

The J gene is TRBJ2-1, the V gene TRBV6-5; a possible D gene is TRBD2 (5 bases). Per the germline V gene, CDR1 is MNHEY and CDR2 is SVGAGI. V shed 3 bases and J shed 6 bases, with 12 bases lying between them. This CDR3 comprises 14 residues. CDR3 bases: TGTGCCAGCAGTTATAGCGATCTAATCAATGAGCAGTTCTTC. Amino acid sequence: CASSYSDLINEQFF.

This clone has a single count. This chain connects TRBV29-1 to TRBJ2-5, with 9 bases identical to TRBD1. TRBJ2-7 matches the DNA end more closely, so the J call is doubtful. The CDR3 has 12 residues. The germline V gene has CDR1 SQVTM and CDR2 ANQGSEA. CDR3 nucleotides: TGCAGCGCCCGGACAGGGGAAGGCGAGCAGTACTTC. Its translation: CSARTGEGEQYF.

The V call is TRBV27, the J call TRBJ2-7; D possibly corresponds to TRBD2 (6 bases). V was shortened by 2 bases and J by 9 bases, with 11 bases between the two germline ends. Germline lookup yields CDR1 MNHEY and CDR2 SMNVEV (reference sequence). CDR3 length equals 12 residues. This CDR3 is CASSLRGSGQYF. In DNA form, the CDR3 reads TGTGCCAGCAGTTTAAGGGGTAGCGGGCAGTACTTC.

The chain links TRBV4-1 to TRBJ2-3; TRBD1 is a possible D gene (6 bases). V was trimmed by 2 bases and J by 0 bases, leaving 12 bases between them. This CDR3 is 16 amino acids long. The V gene's germline CDR1 is MGHRA and CDR2 YSYEKL. This CDR3 reads CASSQIVGASTDTQYF. DNA of the CDR3: TGCGCCAGCAGCCAAATTGTGGGGGCGAGCACAGATACGCAGTATTTT.

J is TRBJ2-1 and V is TRBV7-2; TRBD1 aligns across 7 bases. With 5 bases clipped from V and 9 bases from J, the junction kept 16 bases outside the gene matches. The germline gives CDR1 SGHTA, CDR2 FQGNSA. CDR3 length: 16 amino acids. The CDR3 spells CASSLVGTVGEPEQFF. DNA for the CDR3: TGTGCCAGCAGCCTAGTCGGGACAGTAGGCGAGCCTGAGCAGTTCTTC.

This clone was seen only once. The rearrangement joins TRBV10-2 to TRBJ1-5; D possibly corresponds to TRBD1 (5 bases). Trimming took off 4 bases at V and 1 base at J, with 11 bases between the two ends. The CDR3 is made up of 15 amino acids. The germline CDR1 and CDR2 sequences are WSHSY and SAAADI. CDR3 in amino acids: CASSAMGGSNQPQHF. CDR3 DNA: TGCGCCAGCAGTGCCATGGGGGGGAGCAATCAGCCCCAGCATTTT.

The chain uses TRBV11-2 and TRBJ2-2; 7 nucleotides align to TRBD1. With V trimmed by 7 bases and J by 4 bases, 18 bases remained unmatched. This CDR3 is 18 amino acids long. Germline assignment: CDR1 SGHAT and CDR2 FQNNGV. For the CDR3, the DNA is TGTGCCAGCACCAGGGGGACCGCGTTTTCTATGAGCACCGGGGAGCTGTTTTTT. Amino acid sequence: CASTRGTAFSMSTGELFF.

This clone showed up just a few times. V and J are TRBV18 and TRBJ2-1; 8 nucleotides match TRBD2. Germline V gene data show CDR1 as KGHSH and CDR2 as LQKENI. V was clipped by 6 bases and J by 5 bases; unmatched bases: 9. The CDR3 is made up of 15 amino acids. CDR3 region: CASSGTSALNNEQFF. The CDR3 nucleotides are TGTGCCAGCTCCGGGACTAGTGCCTTGAACAATGAGCAGTTCTTC.